This T cell receptor beta chain derives from a study of blood T cell repertoires in COVID-19. For the study at large: Material from acute and convalescent COVID-19 was sourced from the United States, Italy and Spain.

Donors of Cohort 3 who recovered were those that had two negative PCRs, clearance, or symptom resolution. The CDR3 is 19 residues long. Clones were sequenced by immunoSEQ multiplex PCR, and TCRdb holds only the in-frame ones, with some missing. Of 210,000 or so clones listed, nearly 90% were seen once; the top ten hold roughly a tenth. Sequencing input: PBMCs or T cells enriched from blood (not recorded which). This sequence originates from a man between 25 and 39 years old who had recovered from COVID-19. The chain is built from TRBV7-5 and TRBJ2-7; TRBD2 is the table's D call and was not checked against the DNA. TRBV7-5 is annotated as a pseudogene. The CDR3 DNA is TGTGTCAGAAGCTTAGTCTTAGTCGTACTCGGAGACGAGGGTTACGAGCAGTACTTC. It codes for CVRSLVLVVLGDEGYEQYF.